Listed here is a single TCR beta chain. Its antigen is not identified. These data come from a study of cytomegalovirus exposure and HLA in healthy donors. Overall study findings and caveats: In a later analysis, DRB1 alleles had the most associated TCRs; HLA-C alleles the fewest.

The PCR ran on 60 Vbeta and 13 Jbeta primers. Here immunoSEQ multiplex PCR was the method, and the copy in TCRdb shows in-frame clones only, minus some. The sample lists some 130,000 clones; roughly four fifths were seen once. This CDR3 has 14 amino acids. V was clipped by 0 bases and J by 7 bases, with 12 bases between them. Germline lookup yields CDR1 MDHEN and CDR2 SYDVKM. The TCR sequence derives from a woman in her thirties or forties in good health and CMV-seropositive. The rearrangement joins TRBV28 to TRBJ1-1; D is perhaps TRBD1 (5 bases). Material for sequencing was PBMCs. The DNA for the CDR3 is TGTGCCAGCAGTTTATGGCAGTCGGGGGTTGAAGCTTTCTTT. Its protein product is CASSLWQSGVEAFF.